The 11 T cell receptor beta chains below all came from one sample that was sequenced in a study of T cell responses to AZD1222 COVID-19 vaccine. This table comes from immunoSEQ multiplex PCR, and its TCRdb copy is limited to in-frame clones, with some not included. The profile covers tens of thousands of clones, with 70% to 90% appearing a single time and approximately 13% taken by the ten largest. The sample in question was peripheral blood, obtained on day 0 of AZD1222 vaccination. The receptors come from an adult in good health.

This rearrangement joins TRBV21-1 to TRBJ2-7; TRBD1, as called in the table, went unchecked against the DNA. TRBV21-1 represents a pseudogene. CDR3 size: 13 residues. In nucleotides, the CDR3 is TGTGCCAGCAGCACGGACAGAGATTACGAGCAGTACTTC. Amino acid sequence: CASSTDRDYEQYF.

The V call is TRBV7-9, the J call TRBJ1-2; 8 bases map to TRBD1. In germline, CDR1 is SEHNR, CDR2 FQNEAQ (reference sequence). J gave up 8 bases and V 6 bases, and 8 bases lay outside the gene matches. This CDR3 comprises 13 residues. CDR3 sequence: CASRRQGTGGYTF. For the CDR3, the DNA is TGTGCCAGCAGACGCCAGGGGACAGGCGGCTACACCTTC.

This chain uses TRBV27 with TRBJ1-2; tentatively, D is TRBD1 (5 bases). The CDR3 totals 13 residues. Deletions cut 5 bases from V and 6 bases from J, with 13 bases between. Germline values: CDR1 MNHEY, CDR2 SMNVEV (reference sequence). CDR3 nucleotide sequence: TGTGCCAGCAGTCCGGGGACCCTCCATGGCTACACCTTC. Its translation: CASSPGTLHGYTF.

This CDR3 reads CATSLQGTNYGYTF. The CDR3 DNA is TGTGCCACCAGCTTACAGGGTACTAACTATGGCTACACCTTC. The V call is TRBV15, the J call TRBJ1-2, with D maybe TRBD1 (6 bases). This CDR3 has 14 residues. The germline V gene encodes CDR1 LNHNV and CDR2 YYDKDF (reference sequence). The V gene lost 5 bases and the J gene lost 0 bases, with 10 bases spanning the gap.

The chain recombines TRBV19 with TRBJ2-7; D is possibly TRBD1 (5 bases). V was cut by 8 bases and J by 0 bases, with 14 bases left in between. Germline CDR1 and CDR2: LNHDA and SQIVND (reference sequence). CDR3 length: 14 residues. CDR3: CASGGQGVSYEQYF. The DNA of the CDR3 is TGTGCCAGTGGCGGACAAGGGGTCTCCTACGAGCAGTACTTC.

V gene TRBV9 combines with J gene TRBJ2-3, with a weak D call TRBD1 (7 bases). Germline CDR1 SGDLS, CDR2 YYNGEE. The CDR3 extends over 16 amino acids. The V end lost 0 bases, the J end lost 5 bases, and 16 bases lay between the germline ends. The CDR3 loop reads CASSVGNSGQVDTQYF. CDR3 in DNA: TGTGCCAGCAGCGTAGGGAATAGCGGACAGGTAGATACGCAGTATTTT. Combining the CDR3 with reference TRBV9 and TRBJ2-3 gives the whole variable domain DSGVTQTPKHLITATGQRVTLRCSPRSGDLSVYWYQQSLDQGLQFLIQYYNGEERAKGNILERFSAQQFPDLHSELNLSSLELGDSALYFCASSVGNSGQVDTQYFGPGTRLTVL.

The chain links TRBV19 to TRBJ1-5; D unresolved. Germline CDR1 is LNHDA and CDR2 is SQIVND (reference sequence). The CDR3 totals 13 residues. The ends were cut back, 5 bases at V and 7 bases at J, with 12 bases in the middle. The CDR3 DNA is TGTGCCAGTAGTCCAAGCGGGAGGCAGCCCCAGCATTTT. Its protein is CASSPSGRQPQHF. The variable domain in full, with the rest retrieved from reference TRBV19 and TRBJ1-5, is DGGITQSPKYLFRKEGQNVTLSCEQNLNHDAMYWYRQDPGQGLRLIYYSQIVNDFQKGDIAEGYSVSREKKESFPLTVTSAQKNPTAFYLCASSPSGRQPQHFGDGTRLSIL.

This clone was seen more than once but under ten times. This chain joins TRBV5-1 and TRBJ1-5; TRBD1 might be the D (5 bases). Per the germline V gene, CDR1 is SGHRS and CDR2 is YFSETQ. This CDR3 contains 14 residues. V gave up 1 base and J gave up 6 bases, with 11 bases separating them. Written as DNA, the CDR3 is TGCGCCAGCAGCTTGTACAGGAACGGTCAGCCCCAGCATTTT. This codes for CASSLYRNGQPQHF.

V and J are TRBV9 and TRBJ2-1; the match to TRBD1 covers 7 bases. V gave up 1 base and J gave up 5 bases; unmatched junction bases: 6. Germline assignment: CDR1 SGDLS and CDR2 YYNGEE. The CDR3 is 15 amino acids. Here the CDR3 reads CASSVSGGPNNEQFF. DNA for the CDR3: TGTGCCAGCAGCGTATCAGGGGGACCGAACAATGAGCAGTTCTTC.

The chain uses TRBV19 and TRBJ1-1; D unclear. Trimming took 2 bases from V and 0 from J, leaving 4 bases between them. Germline CDR1 reads LNHDA; CDR2 reads SQIVND (reference sequence). The CDR3 extends over 13 amino acids. The CDR3 region is CASSIRVNTEAFF. The CDR3 nucleotides read TGTGCCAGTAGTATAAGGGTGAACACTGAAGCTTTCTTT.

The J gene is TRBJ2-7, the V gene TRBV6-5; D possibly uses TRBD1 or TRBD2 (5 bases each). Between the trimmed V and J ends, which lost 2 bases and 4 bases, there was a span of 6 bases. Germline assignment: CDR1 MNHEY and CDR2 SVGAGI. The CDR3 has 12 amino acids. The CDR3 region has the DNA TGTGCCAGCAGTTACGAGGGGTACGAGCAGTACTTC. It encodes CASSYEGYEQYF.